This T cell receptor beta chain was sequenced during a study of blood T cell repertoires in COVID-19. Study-wide background: Whether acute or convalescent, the COVID-19 samples came from the United States, Italy and Spain.

Original handling: Estimated nucleated cell counts came from reference gene primer amplification. The data were produced by immunoSEQ multiplex PCR, yet TCRdb's version contains in-frame clones alone and is incomplete. V, J and clone size are those of that table, while D and trimming were read from the DNA. The profile shows some 130,000 clones, approximately 70% of them singletons. Trimming removed 1 base at V and 4 bases at J, with 10 bases between. CDR3 length: 15 residues. CDR1 and CDR2 from the germline V gene are LGHNA and YNFKEQ. This clone was detected a few times. The specimen sequenced was peripheral blood. The clonotype comes from a woman between 65 and 79 years old with acute or convalescent COVID-19. The V call is TRBV4-2, the J call TRBJ1-4; D may be TRBD1 (5 bases). CDR3 DNA sequence: TGTGCCAGCAGCCAAGGAGGCAGGGATAATGAAAAACTGTTTTTT. It encodes CASSQGGRDNEKLFF.